This TCR beta chain was recorded in a study of blood T cell repertoires in COVID-19. This clone has only one observation. The CDR3 runs 15 residues. Germline loops: CDR1 GTSNPN, CDR2 SVGIG (reference sequence). Trimming took off 2 bases at V and 6 bases at J, with 19 bases between the two ends. In the authors' workflow: Quantification of nucleated cells was approximated via reference gene primer amplification. Clones were sequenced by immunoSEQ multiplex PCR, and TCRdb holds only the in-frame ones, with some missing. The V and J calls and clone size are taken from that table; D and trimming were inferred from the DNA. This table has around 260,000 clones, roughly 88% appearing once.

This clonotype was obtained from a woman aged 25 to 39 with active or convalescent COVID-19. The material sequenced was peripheral blood. The chain combines TRBV30 with TRBJ1-1; D might be TRBD1 (5 bases). The CDR3 spells CAWSFFGTPRAEAFF. Here the CDR3 DNA reads TGTGCCTGGAGTTTTTTCGGGACTCCCCGCGCTGAAGCTTTCTTT.